Listed below are T cell receptor beta chains from one sample, sequenced in a study of CD8 T cells in Susac syndrome. TCRdb re-called the immunoSEQ multiplex PCR reads with MiXCR, one entry per CDR3 protein. The table records about 140,000 distinct CDR3 sequences, just under 95% of them present only once. The specimen sequenced was CD4+ T cells from PBMCs. The receptors derive from a human donor with Susac syndrome. Each CDR3 is given with its conserved first and last residue. Fields, in order: CDR3 DNA, CDR3 protein, J gene, V gene, D gene. A D gene is named only where the DNA matches it firmly.

CDR3 DNA: TGCAGCGTTGAAGTCGGGACAGCTAACTATGGCTACACCTTC
CDR3 protein: CSVEVGTANYGYTF
J gene: TRBJ1-2
V gene: TRBV29-1
D gene: TRBD1

CDR3 DNA: TGTGCCAGCAGAATTTCCGGGACTAGCGGCTACGAGCAGTACTTC
CDR3 protein: CASRISGTSGYEQYF
J gene: TRBJ2-7
V gene: TRBV12-3/TRBV12-4
D gene: TRBD2

CDR3 DNA: TGTGCCAGCATTGGGACCGCCGGGACAGGTCATAACTATGGCTACACCTTC
CDR3 protein: CASIGTAGTGHNYGYTF
J gene: TRBJ1-2
V gene: TRBV28
D gene: TRBD1

CDR3 DNA: TGTGCCAGCAGCCGCGGACAGCCGAACACTGAAGCTTTCTTT
CDR3 protein: CASSRGQPNTEAFF
J gene: TRBJ1-1
V gene: TRBV12-3/TRBV12-4
D gene: -

CDR3 DNA: TGTGCCAGCCGCCGCCGGGACTCACATTACGAGCAGTACTTC
CDR3 protein: CASRRRDSHYEQYF
J gene: TRBJ2-7
V gene: TRBV27
D gene: -

CDR3 DNA: TGCAGTGCTAGAAATGCGGTAACTACCAAAGAGACCCAGTACTTC
CDR3 protein: CSARNAVTTKETQYF
J gene: TRBJ2-5
V gene: TRBV20-1
D gene: -

CDR3 DNA: TGTGCCAGCAGCCCCCGGGACTCCCTAGTTCGAACCCAGTACTTC
CDR3 protein: CASSPRDSLVRTQYF
J gene: TRBJ2-5
V gene: TRBV3-1
D gene: -

CDR3 DNA: TGTGCCAGCAGCTTGGCTACAGGGAGGTCCTACAATGAGCAGTTCTTC
CDR3 protein: CASSLATGRSYNEQFF
J gene: TRBJ2-1
V gene: TRBV5-4
D gene: -

CDR3 DNA: TGCAGCGTTGTACCGCTAAGCTCCTACAATGAGCAGTTCTTC
CDR3 protein: CSVVPLSSYNEQFF
J gene: TRBJ2-1
V gene: TRBV29-1
D gene: -

CDR3 DNA: TGCAGTGCTCAGACCACGGGGATACATTCACCCCTCCACTTT
CDR3 protein: CSAQTTGIHSPLHF
J gene: TRBJ1-6
V gene: TRBV20-1
D gene: -

CDR3 DNA: TGTGCCAGCAGCGTAGGAGGGGCGGGGAATCAGCCCCAGCATTTT
CDR3 protein: CASSVGGAGNQPQHF
J gene: TRBJ1-5
V gene: TRBV9
D gene: -

CDR3 DNA: TGTGCCAGCAGCCACGGGACGGACGGCACAGATACGCAGTATTTT
CDR3 protein: CASSHGTDGTDTQYF
J gene: TRBJ2-3
V gene: TRBV7-3
D gene: -

CDR3 DNA: TGTGCCAGCAGCTTGGGGGGGGTAGTAGCCAAAAACATTCAGTACTTC
CDR3 protein: CASSLGGVVAKNIQYF
J gene: TRBJ2-4
V gene: TRBV5-4
D gene: -

CDR3 DNA: TGTGCCAGCAGTTTAAGTAGTCCGAAATACAATGAGCAGTTCTTC
CDR3 protein: CASSLSSPKYNEQFF
J gene: TRBJ2-1
V gene: TRBV27
D gene: -

CDR3 DNA: TGTGCCAGCAGTTTACGACGGCCTCAAGAGACCCAGTACTTC
CDR3 protein: CASSLRRPQETQYF
J gene: TRBJ2-5
V gene: TRBV28
D gene: -

CDR3 DNA: TGCAGCGTTGGACAGAAACGATGGAACACCGGGGAGCTGTTTTTT
CDR3 protein: CSVGQKRWNTGELFF
J gene: TRBJ2-2
V gene: TRBV29-1
D gene: -

CDR3 DNA: TGCAGTGGGAAGACTAGCGGGACGACAGGCGAGCAGTACTTC
CDR3 protein: CSGKTSGTTGEQYF
J gene: TRBJ2-7
V gene: TRBV20-1
D gene: TRBD2

CDR3 DNA: TGTGCCTGGAGCTACCCCGACAGGACCTCTGGAAACACCATATATTTT
CDR3 protein: CAWSYPDRTSGNTIYF
J gene: TRBJ1-3
V gene: TRBV30
D gene: -